These 19 T cell receptor beta chains were all obtained from the same sample, sequenced in a study of cytomegalovirus exposure and HLA in healthy donors. It was with 60 Vbeta and 13 Jbeta primers that the PCR ran. TCRdb's table, derived via immunoSEQ multiplex PCR, lists solely in-frame clones and lacks some. The sample yields roughly 130,000 clones, 73% seen once. Material: PBMCs. These receptors all stem from a woman between 40 and 55 years old in good health and CMV-seropositive.

This clone turned up a few times. This sequence joins TRBV29-1 and TRBJ2-1; 7 bases align to TRBD2. The CDR3 spans 14 residues. Germline V gene data show CDR1 as SQVTM and CDR2 as ANQGSEA. With V trimmed by 4 bases and J by 7 bases, 10 bases remained unmatched. This chain's CDR3 is CSVVPAGRVNEQFF. In nucleotides, the CDR3 is TGCAGCGTTGTACCCGCAGGGAGGGTGAATGAGCAGTTCTTC.

V gene TRBV6-6 combines with J gene TRBJ2-1; the match to TRBD1 covers 7 bases. In germline, CDR1 is MNHNY, CDR2 SVGAGI (reference sequence). This CDR3 has 15 amino acids. Germline trimming cut 6 bases from V and 4 bases from J; bases unmatched to any gene: 9. CDR3 DNA sequence: TGTGCCAGCAGCGACCGACAGGGCCCTTACAATGAGCAGTTCTTC. This encodes CASSDRQGPYNEQFF.

This sequence joins TRBV4-3 and TRBJ1-4, with 9 bases aligning to TRBD1. Germline trimming cut 1 base from V and 5 bases from J; bases unmatched to any gene: 5. Germline CDR1 LGHNA, CDR2 YSLEER. The CDR3 contains 16 residues. DNA of the CDR3: TGCGCCAGCAGCCAAGCAGTAGGGACAGGGAATGAAAAACTGTTTTTT. Protein sequence: CASSQAVGTGNEKLFF.

The chain carries TRBV2 and TRBJ2-4; D is perhaps TRBD1 (6 bases). The CDR3 spans 15 residues. Deletions cut 6 bases from V and 3 bases from J, with 15 bases between. CDR1 and CDR2 from the germline V gene are SNHLY and FYNNEI. As DNA, the CDR3 is TGTGCCAGCAGGAATCCAGGGGACGGCAAAAACATTCAGTACTTC. It is translated as CASRNPGDGKNIQYF.

This clone showed up just once. The chain has TRBV5-1 and TRBJ1-5; possible D gene TRBD1, 5 bases. This CDR3 is 15 amino acids long. V lost 0 bases to trimming and J lost 1 base, with 8 bases between them. Per germline, CDR1 SGHRS and CDR2 YFSETQ. CDR3 region: CASSLGGVSNQPQHF. The CDR3 DNA follows: TGCGCCAGCAGCTTGGGGGGGGTGAGCAATCAGCCCCAGCATTTT.

This clone has just one count. The rearrangement uses TRBV5-4 and TRBJ1-1, with a weak D call TRBD1 (6 bases). CDR1 is SGHNT, CDR2 YYREEE, per germline (reference sequence). This CDR3 spans 15 amino acids. The V end lost 3 bases, the J end lost 3 bases, and 15 bases lay between the germline ends. CDR3 in DNA: TGTGCCAGCAGCTATTGGCGGGGGCGGGACACTGAAGCTTTCTTT. This sequence encodes CASSYWRGRDTEAFF.

The J gene is TRBJ2-1, the V gene TRBV15; 10 bases align to TRBD1. Germline CDR1 is LNHNV and CDR2 is YYDKDF (reference sequence). The CDR3 loop spans 16 amino acids. Trimming took 3 bases from V and 5 from J; bases not matched to a gene: 7. CDR3 loop: CATSSTSGTGDNEQFF. CDR3 nucleotide sequence: TGTGCCACCAGCAGCACCTCGGGGACAGGGGACAATGAGCAGTTCTTC.

The V call is TRBV7-9, the J call TRBJ1-4; 10 nucleotides align to TRBD1. Germline V gene sequence: CDR1 SEHNR, CDR2 FQNEAQ (reference sequence). The CDR3 sequence is 14 residues long. Unmatched junction bases numbered 3, after V lost 6 bases and J lost 5 bases. CDR3 DNA sequence: TGTGCCAGCAGGTCGGACAGGGGGAATGAAAAACTGTTTTTT. Its translation is CASRSDRGNEKLFF.

V gene TRBV18 combines with J gene TRBJ2-7; 7 bases match TRBD2. The CDR3 runs 14 residues. Germline V gene data show CDR1 as KGHSH and CDR2 as LQKENI. V shed 5 bases and J 2 bases; nucleotides not matched to a gene: 6. The CDR3 DNA reads as TGTGCCAGCTCAAGAGCGGGGAATACCTACGAGCAGTACTTC. This sequence encodes CASSRAGNTYEQYF. The full variable domain, with the rest looked up from reference TRBV18 and TRBJ2-7, is NAGVMQNPRHLVRRRGQEARLRCSPMKGHSHVYWYRQLPEEGLKFMVYLQKENIIDESGMPKERFSAEFPKEGPSILRIQQVVRGDSAAYFCASSRAGNTYEQYFGPGTRLTVT.

The rearrangement links TRBV5-4 to TRBJ2-3; 7 bases map to TRBD2. The germline CDR1 and CDR2 sequences are SGHNT and YYREEE (reference sequence). Losses at the gene ends were 4 bases for V and 2 bases for J; bases not matched to a gene: 10. This CDR3 region has 16 residues. The CDR3 DNA follows: TGTGCCAGCAGCATAATCGAGCGGGGCGACACAGATACGCAGTATTTT. It yields the protein CASSIIERGDTDTQYF.

This clone was counted a single time. The V call is TRBV9, the J call TRBJ2-2; possibly TRBD1 for D (5 bases). The ends were cut back, 3 bases at V and 1 base at J, with 7 bases in the middle. Germline assignment: CDR1 SGDLS and CDR2 YYNGEE. CDR3 length: 14 amino acids. The CDR3 sequence is CASSDRRNTGELFF. CDR3 sequence (DNA): TGTGCCAGCAGCGACAGGAGGAACACCGGGGAGCTGTTTTTT.

The chain has TRBV5-1 and TRBJ2-2, with 8 bases lining up with TRBD1. Per the germline V gene, CDR1 is SGHRS and CDR2 is YFSETQ. The CDR3 runs to 15 residues. V lost 3 bases to trimming and J lost 3 bases; unmatched junction nucleotides: 4. The CDR3 sequence is CASSSDRADTGELFF. The CDR3 DNA reads TGCGCCAGCAGCTCGGACAGGGCGGACACCGGGGAGCTGTTTTTT.

V and J are TRBV7-2 and TRBJ1-2; 9 bases line up with TRBD1. From germline, CDR1 is SGHTA and CDR2 FQGNSA. V was pared by 1 base and J by 7 bases, with 7 bases of the junction left unmatched. CDR3 length equals 15 residues. The CDR3 sequence is CASSLDRGRFGGYTF. In DNA form, the CDR3 reads TGTGCCAGCAGCTTAGACAGGGGGCGGTTTGGTGGCTACACCTTC.

V usage is TRBV5-1 and J usage is TRBJ1-4, with D unclear. Germline CDR1 SGHRS, CDR2 YFSETQ. CDR3 length: 15 amino acids. Trimming cost V 2 bases and J 0 bases, with 8 bases left between them. The CDR3 region is CASSLEGTTNEKLFF. CDR3 bases: TGCGCCAGCAGCTTAGAGGGAACAACTAATGAAAAACTGTTTTTT. The entire variable domain, with the rest obtained from reference TRBV5-1 and TRBJ1-4, is as follows: KAGVTQTPRYLIKTRGQQVTLSCSPISGHRSVSWYQQTPGQGLQFLFEYFSETQRNKGNFPGRFSGRQFSNSRSEMNVSTLELGDSALYLCASSLEGTTNEKLFFGSGTQLSVL.

The chain uses TRBV6-6 and TRBJ1-4, with 9 bases matching TRBD1. The CDR3 contains 15 residues. V lost 6 bases, J lost 8 bases, and 10 bases stayed unmatched. Germline V gene data show CDR1 as MNHNY and CDR2 as SVGAGI (reference sequence). The CDR3 DNA follows: TGTGCCAGCAGGCCTGCTACAGGGGGCGCGGAAAAACTGTTTTTT. Its protein is CASRPATGGAEKLFF.

This clone was counted a single time. The gene calls are TRBV27 and TRBJ2-1; tentative D call: TRBD2 (6 bases). V shed 0 bases and J shed 9 bases, with 9 bases lying between them. Germline V CDR1 and CDR2: MNHEY, SMNVEV (reference sequence). The CDR3 length is 13 residues. The CDR3 protein is CASSLSSGGEQFF. The CDR3 DNA reads as TGTGCCAGCAGTTTATCGTCCGGGGGTGAGCAGTTCTTC.

This clone has only a few counts. The chain links TRBV11-3 to TRBJ2-1; 8 bases align to TRBD1. This CDR3 has 15 amino acids. Germline CDR1 is SGHNT and CDR2 is YENEEA. With 5 bases clipped from V and 4 bases from J, the junction kept 7 bases outside the gene matches. Here the CDR3 reads CASSARQGQYNEQFF. DNA for the CDR3: TGTGCCAGCAGCGCCCGACAGGGGCAGTACAATGAGCAGTTCTTC.

The rearrangement joins TRBV7-2 to TRBJ2-7, with 8 positions matching TRBD1. CDR1 and CDR2 from the germline V gene are SGHTA and FQGNSA. The CDR3 is 17 residues long. The ends lost 5 bases at V and 9 bases at J; junction bases unmatched: 21. This CDR3 is CASSAELDAGGESGQYF. The CDR3, as DNA: TGTGCCAGCAGCGCCGAGCTCGATGCAGGGGGCGAGTCGGGGCAGTACTTC.

J is TRBJ1-5 and V is TRBV10-3; tentative D call: TRBD1 (6 bases). V dropped 4 bases and J dropped 2 bases, with 9 bases sitting between them. From germline, CDR1 is ENHRY and CDR2 SYGVKD. The CDR3 spans 14 residues. As DNA, the CDR3 is TGTGCCATCAGTGCGACAGGTGGCAATCAGCCCCAGCATTTT. Encoded protein: CAISATGGNQPQHF.